This TCR beta chain was observed in a study of cytomegalovirus exposure and HLA in healthy donors. Study at large: In a later analysis, the 130 or so validation repertoires were reported to have used the same platform as the 600 to 800 first-cohort repertoires.

The study's findings and limits: The tendency of first-cohort TCR clusters to co-occur in the 120 validation repertoires was the finding of a later analysis. Despite most TCR sequences being rare, some public TCRs occurred in many donors. With high specificity and sensitivity, the classifier reportedly diagnosed cytomegalovirus status.

The CDR3 spans 16 residues. The V gene's germline CDR1 is MGHDK and CDR2 SYGVNS. Trimming stripped 6 bases from V and 3 bases from J, with 17 bases between. Remarks on this clone: Its antigen is as yet unknown.

Generated by immunoSEQ multiplex PCR, the TCRdb table keeps only in-frame clones and is missing some. The top ten hold 3% of the sample, which has some 160,000 clones, 88% seen once. This sequence joins TRBV25-1 and TRBJ1-4; no clear D. The source material was PBMCs. The TCR sequence derives from a young man in good health and CMV-seronegative. The CDR3, as DNA: TGTGCCAGCAGGCCCTCCCTGCGAGGCCCTAATGAAAAACTGTTTTTT. Protein product: CASRPSLRGPNEKLFF.